The 24 T cell receptor beta chains below all came from one sample that was sequenced in a study of blood T cell repertoires in COVID-19. Generated by immunoSEQ multiplex PCR, the TCRdb table keeps only in-frame clones and is missing some. The repertoire holds about 250,000 clones, with about four fifths as singletons. The sequencing input was peripheral blood. The source of these receptors is a man aged 45-65 years with acute or convalescent COVID-19.

J is TRBJ1-2 and V is TRBV30; 8 nucleotides line up with TRBD1. This CDR3 is 15 amino acids long. V dropped 2 bases and J dropped 7; count of bases not matched to a gene: 12. Germline CDR1 GTSNPN, CDR2 SVGIG (reference sequence). CDR3 residues: CAWSLGQGRPAGYTF. The CDR3 bases are TGTGCCTGGAGTCTTGGACAGGGCAGACCGGCTGGCTACACCTTC.

CDR3 region: CASSVQDSYTGELFF. In nucleotides, the CDR3 is TGTGCCAGCAGCGTTCAGGACTCATACACCGGGGAGCTGTTTTTT. The genes are TRBV9 and TRBJ2-2; D might be TRBD2 (5 bases). Trimming removed 2 bases at V and 3 bases at J, with 11 bases between. Germline CDR1 and CDR2: SGDLS and YYNGEE. The length of the CDR3 is 15 residues.

This chain joins TRBV6-5 and TRBJ1-4; 7 positions agree with TRBD1. This CDR3 comprises 14 residues. After removal of 6 bases from V and 14 bases from J, the junction contained 15 bases not matched to a gene. CDR1 is MNHEY, CDR2 SVGAGI, per germline. CDR3 in DNA: TGTGCCAGCAGACCTGGACAGGAGGGAAAGGGTCTGTTTTTT. Translating gives CASRPGQEGKGLFF.

CDR3 amino acids: CASSGRLGEHKFF. For the CDR3, the DNA is TGCGCCAGCAGTGGGCGATTAGGAGAGCACAAGTTCTTC. The chain has TRBV10-1 and TRBJ2-1; D not certain. V dropped 4 bases and J dropped 14 bases, with 18 bases sitting between them. The CDR3 runs 13 residues. Germline V gene data show CDR1 as WNHNN and CDR2 as SYGVQD (reference sequence).

In this sample, this clone turned up once. The chain has TRBV4-1 and TRBJ1-2; D gene unclear. This CDR3 is built from 15 residues. Trimming pared 0 bases from V and 5 bases from J, leaving 13 bases between. Germline V CDR1 and CDR2: MGHRA, YSYEKL. In DNA form, the CDR3 reads TGCGCCAGCAGCCAAGACCCGCGGGCCCTATATGGCTACACCTTC. Amino acids: CASSQDPRALYGYTF.

The genes are TRBV6-5 and TRBJ1-2; 10 nucleotides agree with TRBD1. The germline V gene encodes CDR1 MNHEY and CDR2 SVGAGI. The CDR3 is 15 residues long. The J segment lost 7 bases and the V segment lost 4 bases, leaving 9 bases of the junction unmatched. In DNA, the CDR3 is TGTGCCAGCAGTTCACGGGGACAGGGGCTAAGTGGCTACACCTTC. Residues: CASSSRGQGLSGYTF.

This clone is a singleton in its sample. The gene calls are TRBV5-8 and TRBJ2-7; the D gene is possibly TRBD1 (5 bases). This CDR3 region has 14 residues. CDR1 is SGHTS and CDR2 is YDEGEE in the germline V gene. Trimming removed 0 bases from V and 3 bases from J, with 10 bases in between. CDR3 amino acids: CASSLEGVGYEQYF. The CDR3 DNA reads TGTGCCAGCAGCTTGGAAGGGGTCGGCTACGAGCAGTACTTC.

In this sample, this clone turned up once. This rearrangement joins TRBV3-1 (or the pseudogene TRBV3-2) to TRBJ2-1; 8 bases line up with TRBD2. This CDR3 is 15 amino acids long. J was trimmed by 9 bases and V by 1 base; bases with no gene match: 8. The germline V gene encodes CDR1 LGHDT and CDR2 YNNKEL (reference sequence). Here the CDR3 reads CASSQGRGGSSEQFF. Written as DNA, the CDR3 is TGTGCCAGCAGCCAAGGCCGGGGGGGTTCTTCTGAGCAGTTCTTC.

The rearrangement links TRBV6-5 to TRBJ2-1, with D maybe TRBD1 (6 bases). From germline, CDR1 is MNHEY and CDR2 SVGAGI. V shed 0 bases and J shed 8 bases, with 11 bases lying between them. This CDR3 region has 14 residues. Here the CDR3 reads CASSYSTSGDEQFF. The CDR3 coding sequence is TGTGCCAGCAGTTACTCTACCTCAGGGGATGAGCAGTTCTTC.

This chain joins TRBV12-3 or TRBV12-4 and TRBJ1-4; D is perhaps TRBD1 (6 bases). The CDR3 totals 13 residues. V lost 5 bases and J 7 bases, leaving 11 bases between the germline ends. The CDR3, as DNA: TGTGCCAGCAGTACGGGGACACTTGAAAAACTGTTTTTT. It specifies CASSTGTLEKLFF.

As concerns this clone: A read error may be the cause here, since a much bigger clone is one base away. The CDR3 DNA is TGTGCCAGCAGCGCCCGGGACAGGGACACTGAAGCTTTCTTT. Its protein product is CASSARDRDTEAFF. The chain employs TRBV3-1 (or the pseudogene TRBV3-2) and TRBJ1-1; 9 bases agree with TRBD1. There are 14 residues in the CDR3. Trimming removed 5 bases from V and 3 bases from J; junction bases left unmatched: 4. CDR1 is LGHDT, CDR2 YNNKEL, per germline (reference sequence).

This sequence joins TRBV2 and TRBJ2-7, with TRBD1 identical over 8 bases. V shed 6 bases, J shed 7 bases, and the junction held 14 bases outside the gene matches. The germline V gene has CDR1 SNHLY and CDR2 FYNNEI. The CDR3 consists of 15 residues. CDR3: CASRPDRGRIGEQYF. The CDR3 bases are TGTGCCAGCAGACCAGACAGGGGACGGATCGGGGAGCAGTACTTC.

The gene calls are TRBV6-5 and TRBJ1-5; no definite D call. Trimming took off 4 bases at V and 3 bases at J, with 13 bases between the two ends. This CDR3 has 15 amino acids. Germline CDR1 and CDR2: MNHEY and SVGAGI. In DNA form, the CDR3 reads TGTGCCAGCAGTTTGGCCCCAGGACTCAATCAGCCCCAGCATTTT. It codes for CASSLAPGLNQPQHF.

The gene calls are TRBV6-1 and TRBJ1-1; possibly TRBD1 for D (6 bases). Germline values: CDR1 MNHNS, CDR2 SASEGT. Trimming took off 1 base at V and 1 base at J, with 10 bases between the two ends. The CDR3 covers 15 residues. The CDR3, as DNA: TGTGCCAGCAGTGAAGGAAGGGGGTCGAACACTGAAGCTTTCTTT. As protein: CASSEGRGSNTEAFF.

This chain joins TRBV11-3 and TRBJ2-3; TRBD1 agrees at 7 bases. Germline lookup yields CDR1 SGHNT and CDR2 YENEEA. This CDR3 is 15 amino acids long. V was pared by 1 base and J by 2 bases, with 3 bases of the junction left unmatched. The CDR3 DNA is TGTGCCAGCAGCTTAGGACAGGGCATCACAGATACGCAGTATTTT. Protein product: CASSLGQGITDTQYF.

The J gene is TRBJ1-1, the V gene TRBV5-1, with TRBD1 as a possible D gene (5 bases). Trimming stripped 1 base from V and 1 base from J, with 8 bases between. CDR1 is SGHRS, CDR2 YFSETQ, per germline. This CDR3 spans 14 amino acids. The CDR3 sequence: CASSLPQANTEAFF. CDR3 coding DNA: TGCGCCAGCAGCTTGCCACAGGCGAACACTGAAGCTTTCTTT.

The rearrangement joins TRBV19 to TRBJ2-5; tentatively, D is TRBD2 (6 bases). The V gene's germline CDR1 is LNHDA and CDR2 SQIVND (reference sequence). V lost 0 bases to trimming and J lost 2 bases, with 10 bases between them. This CDR3 has 15 amino acids. CDR3 region: CASSIDHGGQETQYF. CDR3 bases: TGTGCCAGTAGTATAGATCATGGGGGGCAAGAGACCCAGTACTTC.

This chain joins TRBV9 and TRBJ2-7; 9 nucleotides align to TRBD1. The ends lost 4 bases at V and 2 bases at J; junction bases unmatched: 4. Germline V CDR1 and CDR2: SGDLS, YYNGEE. The CDR3 is 14 residues long. The CDR3 region is CASSPGDRAYEQYF. The CDR3 DNA follows: TGTGCCAGCAGCCCCGGGGACAGGGCCTACGAGCAGTACTTC.

This clone showed up just a few times. The chain joins TRBV10-3 to TRBJ2-7, with 10 bases matching TRBD2. From germline, CDR1 is ENHRY and CDR2 SYGVKD. CDR3 length: 14 residues. Losses at the gene ends were 4 bases for V and 5 bases for J; bases not matched to a gene: 5. The CDR3 loop reads CAISAASGSDEQYF. CDR3 DNA: TGTGCCATCAGTGCGGCTAGCGGGAGCGACGAGCAGTACTTC.

V gene TRBV19 combines with J gene TRBJ2-1; 8 nucleotides align to TRBD2. The CDR3 is made up of 16 amino acids. Trimming cost V 5 bases and J 5 bases; bases outside gene matches: 11. The germline CDR1 and CDR2 sequences are LNHDA and SQIVND (reference sequence). CDR3 sequence: CASSPGAGTRNNEQFF. The CDR3 nucleotides read TGTGCCAGTAGTCCCGGGGCCGGGACTAGAAACAATGAGCAGTTCTTC.

The genes are TRBV5-5 and TRBJ1-2; D uncertain. The CDR3 is 12 amino acids. Per the germline V gene, CDR1 is SGHKS and CDR2 is YYEKEE (reference sequence). The V end was cut by 4 bases, the J end by 2 bases, with 6 bases between. The CDR3 DNA sequence: TGTGCCAGCAGCCCATTGAACTATGGCTACACCTTC. It specifies CASSPLNYGYTF.

A few counts support this clone. A much bigger clone sits one base away, suggesting this may be a read error. The V gene is TRBV25-1, the J gene TRBJ1-1; 8 bases are shared with TRBD1. Looked up from germline, CDR1 is MGHDK and CDR2 is SYGVNS. The CDR3 consists of 15 residues. V shed 2 bases, J shed 1 base, and the junction held 3 bases outside the gene matches. The CDR3 DNA sequence: TGTGCCAGCAGTGAACCCGGACAGGGGAACACTGAAGCTTTCTTT. The encoded protein is CASSEPGQGNTEAFF. Variable domain in full (rest from reference TRBV25-1 and TRBJ1-1): EADIYQTPRYLVIGTGKKITLECSQTMGHDKMYWYQQDPGMELHLIHYSYGVNSTEKGDLSSESTVSRIRTEHFPLTLESARPSHTSQYLCASSEPGQGNTEAFFGQGTRLTVV.

The chain recombines TRBV19 with TRBJ1-6; TRBD1 is a possible D gene (6 bases). Trimming left V 10 bases short and J 7 bases short, with 14 bases between. The CDR3 has 13 residues. Germline V CDR1 and CDR2: LNHDA, SQIVND (reference sequence). The CDR3, as DNA: TGTGCCACAGTAGGACAGCCGAATTCACCCCTCCACTTT. Translated: CATVGQPNSPLHF.

This clone has a handful of counts. This chain connects TRBV28 to TRBJ2-5; no clear D gene. Germline CDR1 MDHEN, CDR2 SYDVKM. V was shortened by 2 bases and J by 1 base, with 5 bases between the two germline ends. The CDR3 sequence is 13 residues long. The CDR3 reads CASSLQFQETQYF. In DNA, the CDR3 is TGTGCCAGCAGTTTACAGTTCCAAGAGACCCAGTACTTC.